This TCR beta chain was sequenced during a study of CD8+CD57+ T cells in acquired aplastic anemia. Study-wide results and limits: Common to patients and controls were twenty-nine CD8+ CDR3 sequences.

The sample holds many counts of this clonotype. What it recognizes is unknown. The study profiled TCR beta VDJ and CDR3 using genomic DNA as template. TCRdb ran MiXCR on the reads and lists one entry per CDR3 protein. Of roughly 130,000 distinct CDR3 sequences listed, roughly 50% are singletons. CDR1 is SGHDN, CDR2 FVKESK, per germline. The CDR3 consists of 16 residues. V lost 2 bases, J lost 1 base, and 14 bases lay in between. The source material was sorted CD4+, CD8+, or CD8+CD57+ T cells (not recorded which) from PBMCs. The origin of this receptor is a human donor in good health, serving as a control. The genes are TRBV14 and TRBJ1-1; tentative D call: TRBD1 (6 bases). This chain's CDR3 is CASSQQGQGPNTEAFF. CDR3 nucleotides: TGTGCCAGCAGCCAACAGGGGCAGGGGCCGAACACTGAAGCTTTCTTT.